This T cell receptor (beta chain) came from a study of CD8 T cells in ankylosing spondylitis. Concerning this clonotype: Its antigen is currently unknown.

Each TCR beta library was made by quantitative 5'-RACE that incorporated molecular barcodes. TCRdb called the 5' RACE reads again in MiXCR, with one record for every CDR3 protein. The sample shows around 430,000 distinct CDR3 sequences, roughly 15% of them seen only once. Regarding the study as a whole: Reportedly, significant enrichment of disease-linked clones occurred in matched ankylosing spondylitis synovial fluid. Ankylosing spondylitis blood appeared to carry a characteristic TCR beta motif of roughly eight highly homologous variants.

Sequencing was performed on blood, either unsorted or a sorted T cell fraction (not recorded which). This receptor was identified in a male donor with ankylosing spondylitis.

The chain's CDR3 is CASSLRVGGNTQYF. For the CDR3, the DNA is TGTGCCAGCAGCTTGAGGGTCGGGGGGAATACGCAGTATTTT. The genes are TRBV7-2 and TRBJ2-3; 7 positions match TRBD2. Trimming cost V 3 bases and J 7 bases; bases outside gene matches: 7. The CDR3 is made up of 14 amino acids. Germline CDR1 SGHTA, CDR2 FQGNSA. Full variable domain (missing parts from reference TRBV7-2 and TRBJ2-3): GAGVSQSPSNKVTEKGKDVELRCDPISGHTALYWYRQSLGQGLEFLIYFQGNSAPDKSGLPSDRFSAERTGGSVSTLTIQRTQQEDSAVYLCASSLRVGGNTQYFGPGTRLTVL.